This T cell receptor (beta chain) was found in a study of T cells expressing NK-cell markers. Study-level background: Repertoire data for TCR beta were derived from sorted T cells (CD3+CD56+NKG2C+, CD3+CD56+NKG2C- and CD3+CD56-NKG2C+). Serological testing identified most of the eight sequenced donors as HCMV-seropositive and one as seronegative.

Regarding the study as a whole: As a fraction of CD8+ T cells, dominant NKG2C+ clonotypes reached roughly 1.0-7.5% in roughly 6 donors. HCMV specificity of expanded NKG2C+ T cell clones remained unclear.

Turning to this clonotype: Its antigen is as yet unknown.

Germline CDR1 and CDR2: SGHRS and YFSETQ. CDR3 size: 18 residues. TCRdb processed the 5' RACE reads again and assigns one entry to each CDR3 protein, with no DNA. The data show 400,000 to 500,000 distinct CDR3 sequences, and the top ten clones hold approximately 7%. Input material: blood T cells: a sorted CD56 or NKG2C T cell subset, CD4+ or CD8+ T cells, or bulk PBMC T cells (not recorded which). This TCR was sampled from a woman between 18 and 75 years old in good health. The chain has TRBV5-1 and TRBJ2-3; TCRdb gives TRBD1 as the D gene, but with no DNA this cannot be confirmed. The CDR3: CASSSLFIGGEGTDTQYF.